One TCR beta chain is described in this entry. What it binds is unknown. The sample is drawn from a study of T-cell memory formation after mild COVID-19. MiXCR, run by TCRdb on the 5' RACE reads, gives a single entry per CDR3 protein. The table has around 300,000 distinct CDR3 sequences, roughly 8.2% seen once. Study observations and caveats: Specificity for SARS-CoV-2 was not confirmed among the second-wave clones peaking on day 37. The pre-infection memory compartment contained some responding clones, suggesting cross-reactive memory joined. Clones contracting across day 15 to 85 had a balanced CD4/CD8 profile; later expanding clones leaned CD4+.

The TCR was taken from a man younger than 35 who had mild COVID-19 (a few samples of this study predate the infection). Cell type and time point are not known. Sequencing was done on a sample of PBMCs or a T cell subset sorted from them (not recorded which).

CDR3 amino acids: CASSLKTGPSYEQYF. In DNA form, the CDR3 reads TGTGCCAGCAGTCTCAAGACAGGGCCCTCCTACGAGCAGTACTTC. The genes are TRBV12-3 or TRBV12-4 and TRBJ2-7, with 7 nucleotides matching TRBD1. The junction had 7 bases not matched to a gene; V was cut back by 5 bases and J by 0 bases. The CDR3 runs to 15 residues.